These T cell receptor beta chains were read from a single sample in a study of blood T cell repertoires in COVID-19. Sequenced by immunoSEQ multiplex PCR; TCRdb stores in-frame clones only, minus some. Among about 50,000 clones listed, 86% were seen once. The sample was PBMCs or T cells enriched from blood (not recorded which). The source is a woman aged 45 to 65 who had recovered from COVID-19. Both conserved end residues are part of each CDR3. Each record gives: D gene, clone size, V gene, J gene, CDR3 DNA, CDR3 protein. A D gene is named only where the DNA matches it firmly. Rows may omit the clone size; those that give it use once, few, many or a size class.

d_gene: TRBD1
abundance: NA
v_gene: TRBV15
j_gene: TRBJ1-5
CDR3nt: TGTGCCACCATAGACAACCGGGACAGGGGAAATCAGCCCCAGCATTTT
CDR3aa: CATIDNRDRGNQPQHF

d_gene: NA
abundance: NA
v_gene: TRBV4-1
j_gene: TRBJ1-2
CDR3nt: TGCGCCAGCAGCCAAGTTGCCCGAGTGATTGCTGGCTACACCTTC
CDR3aa: CASSQVARVIAGYTF

d_gene: TRBD1
abundance: few
v_gene: TRBV28
j_gene: TRBJ1-2
CDR3nt: TGTGCCAGCAGTCCCGGGGGGGACAGGGCGACCCACTATGGCTACACCTTC
CDR3aa: CASSPGGDRATHYGYTF

d_gene: NA
abundance: NA
v_gene: TRBV12-3/TRBV12-4
j_gene: TRBJ1-2
CDR3nt: TGTGCCAGCAGTTTAGACAGGTGGACGGGCTACACCTTC
CDR3aa: CASSLDRWTGYTF

d_gene: NA
abundance: NA
v_gene: TRBV24-1
j_gene: TRBJ1-5
CDR3nt: TGTGCCACCAGTAGCTATAGCAATCAGCCCCAGCATTTT
CDR3aa: CATSSYSNQPQHF

d_gene: NA
abundance: once
v_gene: TRBV30
j_gene: TRBJ1-2
CDR3nt: TGTGCCTGGACTCCCACCGCAGGGTTGAGCTACACCTTC
CDR3aa: CAWTPTAGLSYTF

d_gene: NA
abundance: NA
v_gene: TRBV21-1
j_gene: TRBJ2-2
CDR3nt: TGTGCCAGCAGCAAAGAAGACTTTAGGACACCGAGGAACACCGGGGAGCTGTTTTTT
CDR3aa: CASSKEDFRTPRNTGELFF

d_gene: NA
abundance: NA
v_gene: TRBV10-1
j_gene: TRBJ2-6
CDR3nt: TGCGCCAGCAGAGGGCTTCGAGAGGGAGTCACTGGGGCCAACGTCCTGACTTTC
CDR3aa: CASRGLREGVTGANVLTF

d_gene: NA
abundance: NA
v_gene: TRBV6-1
j_gene: TRBJ1-2
CDR3nt: TGTGCCAGCAGTGAACTAGGGGCCTATGGCTACACCTTC
CDR3aa: CASSELGAYGYTF

d_gene: NA
abundance: NA
v_gene: TRBV18
j_gene: TRBJ2-7
CDR3nt: TGTGCCAGCTCACCAAACCCCGGGACAGAGCAGTACTTC
CDR3aa: CASSPNPGTEQYF

d_gene: NA
abundance: NA
v_gene: TRBV18
j_gene: TRBJ1-6
CDR3nt: TGTGCCAGCTCACTGGAGTCCTATAATTCACCCCTCCACTTT
CDR3aa: CASSLESYNSPLHF

d_gene: TRBD1
abundance: NA
v_gene: TRBV18
j_gene: TRBJ2-7
CDR3nt: TGTGCCAGCTCACTCGAAGACAGGGATTTCCAGCAGTACTTC
CDR3aa: CASSLEDRDFQQYF

d_gene: NA
abundance: NA
v_gene: TRBV7-3
j_gene: TRBJ1-1
CDR3nt: TGTGCCAGCAGCTTAACACAGAACACTGAAGCTTTCTTT
CDR3aa: CASSLTQNTEAFF

d_gene: TRBD1
abundance: once
v_gene: TRBV19
j_gene: TRBJ2-4
CDR3nt: TGTGCCAGTAGCCCGGACAGGGGCAACATTCAGTACTTC
CDR3aa: CASSPDRGNIQYF

d_gene: NA
abundance: NA
v_gene: TRBV6-5
j_gene: TRBJ2-3
CDR3nt: TGTGCCAGCGGTTCGTCAGATACGCAGTATTTT
CDR3aa: CASGSSDTQYF

d_gene: NA
abundance: NA
v_gene: TRBV11-2
j_gene: TRBJ2-7
CDR3nt: TGTGCCAGCAGCCAATTCTACGAGCAGTACTTC
CDR3aa: CASSQFYEQYF

d_gene: NA
abundance: NA
v_gene: TRBV7-9
j_gene: TRBJ2-1
CDR3nt: TGTGCCAGCAGCTTATTCACCTACAATGAGCAGTTCTTC
CDR3aa: CASSLFTYNEQFF

d_gene: TRBD1
abundance: NA
v_gene: TRBV29-1
j_gene: TRBJ1-2
CDR3nt: TGCAGCGTTGGGCCATTTGATCCAGGGGGTGGCTACACCTTC
CDR3aa: CSVGPFDPGGGYTF

d_gene: NA
abundance: NA
v_gene: TRBV4-2
j_gene: TRBJ2-7
CDR3nt: TGTGCCAGCAGCCAAGACCAGGCGCCCTCCTACGAGCAGTACTTC
CDR3aa: CASSQDQAPSYEQYF

d_gene: NA
abundance: NA
v_gene: TRBV19
j_gene: TRBJ1-5
CDR3nt: TGTGCCAGTAGCGACAGTCCAACCAATCAGCCCCAGCATTTT
CDR3aa: CASSDSPTNQPQHF

d_gene: TRBD1
abundance: NA
v_gene: TRBV6-5
j_gene: TRBJ2-1
CDR3nt: TGTGCCAGCAGGGTCCAGGACAGGGAGGTTGGTGAGCAGTTCTTC
CDR3aa: CASRVQDREVGEQFF

d_gene: NA
abundance: NA
v_gene: TRBV21-1
j_gene: TRBJ2-7
CDR3nt: TGTGCCAGCAGCAAGGGCAGGAGGGGATTCGAGCAGTACTTC
CDR3aa: CASSKGRRGFEQYF

d_gene: TRBD2
abundance: NA
v_gene: TRBV6-5
j_gene: TRBJ2-7
CDR3nt: TGTGCCAGCAGACTTAGCGGGAGCGTCTCCGAGCAGTACTTC
CDR3aa: CASRLSGSVSEQYF

d_gene: NA
abundance: few
v_gene: TRBV5-1
j_gene: TRBJ2-1
CDR3nt: TGCGCCAGCAGCTTGCGGGCTACACAAGGAGGTGAGCAGTTCTTC
CDR3aa: CASSLRATQGGEQFF

d_gene: TRBD2
abundance: NA
v_gene: TRBV11-3
j_gene: TRBJ2-1
CDR3nt: TGTGCCAGCAGCCGAGCCCCAGCGGGAAACTTCGATGAGCAGTTCTTC
CDR3aa: CASSRAPAGNFDEQFF

d_gene: NA
abundance: NA
v_gene: TRBV6-4
j_gene: TRBJ2-6
CDR3nt: TGTGCCAGCTCCCTAGGGGGACCCTCTGGGGCCAACGTCCTGACTTTC
CDR3aa: CASSLGGPSGANVLTF

d_gene: TRBD2
abundance: NA
v_gene: TRBV5-1
j_gene: TRBJ2-1
CDR3nt: TGCGCCAGCAGCACGACTAGCGGGAGCTTCGATGAGCAGTTCTTC
CDR3aa: CASSTTSGSFDEQFF

d_gene: NA
abundance: NA
v_gene: TRBV11-3
j_gene: TRBJ2-7
CDR3nt: TGTGCCAGCAGCTTAGTTCAGGGAATTCGCGAGCAGTACTTC
CDR3aa: CASSLVQGIREQYF

d_gene: NA
abundance: NA
v_gene: TRBV19
j_gene: TRBJ2-1
CDR3nt: TGTGCCAGTACGGGGTATTTGTTAGGTGAGCAGTTCTTC
CDR3aa: CASTGYLLGEQFF

d_gene: NA
abundance: few
v_gene: TRBV6-2/TRBV6-3
j_gene: TRBJ2-5
CDR3nt: TGTGCCAGCAGTTTGGGAGGAAGCCAAGAGACCCAGTACTTC
CDR3aa: CASSLGGSQETQYF

d_gene: NA
abundance: NA
v_gene: TRBV29-1
j_gene: TRBJ1-2
CDR3nt: TGCAGCGTTGATCCCAGGGTGAAGGGCTACACCTTC
CDR3aa: CSVDPRVKGYTF

d_gene: TRBD1
abundance: once
v_gene: TRBV2
j_gene: TRBJ2-1
CDR3nt: TGTGCCAGCAGGGGAAACAGGGGGCGAGCGAATTTCAATGAGCAGTTCTTC
CDR3aa: CASRGNRGRANFNEQFF

d_gene: NA
abundance: NA
v_gene: TRBV6-5
j_gene: TRBJ1-3
CDR3nt: TGTGCCAGCAGTCTAGGGTTAGCGAACACCATATATTTT
CDR3aa: CASSLGLANTIYF

d_gene: TRBD1
abundance: NA
v_gene: TRBV7-2
j_gene: TRBJ2-7
CDR3nt: TGTGCCAGCAGCGCGAATCCAGGGGGCTCCGAGCAGTACTTC
CDR3aa: CASSANPGGSEQYF

d_gene: TRBD1
abundance: few
v_gene: TRBV2
j_gene: TRBJ2-7
CDR3nt: TGTGCCAGCAGAAGAAGGCAGGGGGATACCTACGAGCAGTACTTC
CDR3aa: CASRRRQGDTYEQYF

d_gene: NA
abundance: once
v_gene: TRBV28
j_gene: TRBJ2-3
CDR3nt: TGTGCCAGCAGTTCACGGGGCGGGGCAGATACGCAGTATTTT
CDR3aa: CASSSRGGADTQYF

d_gene: NA
abundance: NA
v_gene: TRBV5-5
j_gene: TRBJ2-7
CDR3nt: TGTGCCAGCAGCTTGGCCGGGAGTGAGGTCTACGAGCAGTACTTC
CDR3aa: CASSLAGSEVYEQYF

d_gene: NA
abundance: NA
v_gene: TRBV11-3
j_gene: TRBJ2-7
CDR3nt: TGTGCCAGCAACAACGGGATGGCACCAACTTCCTACGAGCAGTACTTC
CDR3aa: CASNNGMAPTSYEQYF

d_gene: NA
abundance: NA
v_gene: TRBV7-8
j_gene: TRBJ2-7
CDR3nt: TGTGCCAGCAGCTTAGGACAGCTAAGTTCCTACGAGCAGTACTTC
CDR3aa: CASSLGQLSSYEQYF

d_gene: TRBD1
abundance: NA
v_gene: TRBV10-3
j_gene: TRBJ2-2
CDR3nt: TGTGCCATCAGTACGGGGACAGGGAACACCGGGGAGCTGTTTTTT
CDR3aa: CAISTGTGNTGELFF